This is a list of T cell receptor beta chains from one sample in a study of blood T cell repertoires in COVID-19. Method: immunoSEQ multiplex PCR; TCRdb's copy keeps in-frame clones and lacks some. The repertoire holds approximately 190,000 clones, with about 85% as singletons. The specimen was peripheral blood. These receptors originate from a man in his 70s with active or convalescent COVID-19. CDR3s include the opening cysteine and the closing phenylalanine or tryptophan. Each record gives: D gene, clone size, J gene, V gene, CDR3 DNA, CDR3 protein. D genes are given only for firm matches. Size is stated for part of the rows, as once, few or many counts, or as a class when the clone is expanded.

D: NA
size: NA
J: TRBJ1-3
V: TRBV19
DNA: TGTGCCAGTAGTGGAGTACGGGGGTCCTCTGGAAACACCATATATTTT
CDR3: CASSGVRGSSGNTIYF

D: TRBD1
size: NA
J: TRBJ2-1
V: TRBV5-5
DNA: TGTGCCAGCAGCTTGGAGGGACAGGGTTACAATGAGCAGTTCTTC
CDR3: CASSLEGQGYNEQFF

D: NA
size: NA
J: TRBJ2-5
V: TRBV6-6
DNA: TGTGCCAGCAGTTACTCGATCGCCAGTCAAGAGACCCAGTACTTC
CDR3: CASSYSIASQETQYF

D: NA
size: NA
J: TRBJ1-4
V: TRBV7-8
DNA: TGTGCCAGCAGCCGACGGTTTGCAACTAATGAAAAACTGTTTTTT
CDR3: CASSRRFATNEKLFF

D: TRBD1
size: NA
J: TRBJ1-2
V: TRBV28
DNA: TGTGCCAGCACATCGGGACAGGACAGCTATGGCTACACCTTC
CDR3: CASTSGQDSYGYTF

D: NA
size: NA
J: TRBJ1-2
V: TRBV12-3/TRBV12-4
DNA: TGTGCCAGCAGTTCCAGTACTAACTATGGCTACACCTTC
CDR3: CASSSSTNYGYTF

D: TRBD1
size: NA
J: TRBJ2-1
V: TRBV4-1
DNA: TGCGCCAGCAGCCAAGACCTCCTGATCCAACCGGGACAGGGGGGGTATGAGCAGTTCTTC
CDR3: CASSQDLLIQPGQGGYEQFF

D: NA
size: few
J: TRBJ1-1
V: TRBV28
DNA: TGTGCCAGCAGTTCCTGGGCCATGAACACTGAAGCTTTCTTT
CDR3: CASSSWAMNTEAFF

D: NA
size: NA
J: TRBJ2-5
V: TRBV3-1/TRBV3-2
DNA: TGTGCCAGCAGCCAAGAAAGAGGGCAAGAGACCCAGTACTTC
CDR3: CASSQERGQETQYF

D: TRBD1
size: NA
J: TRBJ2-2
V: TRBV10-3
DNA: TGTGCCATCAGCCGGACAGGCCCTAACGCGAACACCGGGGAGCTGTTTTTT
CDR3: CAISRTGPNANTGELFF

D: NA
size: NA
J: TRBJ1-5
V: TRBV6-4
DNA: TGTGCCAGCAGTGTGGACAGCCTCCAGCCCCAGCATTTT
CDR3: CASSVDSLQPQHF

D: TRBD1
size: NA
J: TRBJ1-1
V: TRBV5-1
DNA: TGCGCCAGCACTGGTCTGACAGGGACCGGGGGCACTGAAGCTTTCTTT
CDR3: CASTGLTGTGGTEAFF

D: TRBD2
size: NA
J: TRBJ2-3
V: TRBV7-2
DNA: TGTGCCAGCAGCTCAGGGGGGACTAGCTGGGGTACGCAGTATTTT
CDR3: CASSSGGTSWGTQYF

D: NA
size: NA
J: TRBJ2-1
V: TRBV11-2
DNA: TGTGCCAGCAGCCTCGATTTCAGGAATGAGCAGTTCTTC
CDR3: CASSLDFRNEQFF

D: TRBD1
size: NA
J: TRBJ1-6
V: TRBV30
DNA: TGTGCCTGGGAGACAGGGAATGGAAATTCACCCCTCCACTTT
CDR3: CAWETGNGNSPLHF

D: NA
size: NA
J: TRBJ2-3
V: TRBV11-2
DNA: TGTGCCAGCAGGCCAGGACTTGGACTTAGCACAGATACGCAGTATTTT
CDR3: CASRPGLGLSTDTQYF

D: NA
size: NA
J: TRBJ2-3
V: TRBV11-2
DNA: TGTGCCAGCGGACGGGGGTACACAGATACGCAGTATTTT
CDR3: CASGRGYTDTQYF

D: TRBD1
size: few
J: TRBJ1-5
V: TRBV27
DNA: TGTGCCAGCAGTTCCAACATCCCAGAGATAACAGGGGGGAAACTCGTGGTGCTAACGCCCCAGCATTTT
CDR3: CASSSNIPEITGGKLVVLTPQHF

D: NA
size: NA
J: TRBJ1-5
V: TRBV18
DNA: TGTGCCAGCTCACCACCGGGGAGCGGGAGCAATCAGCCCCAGCATTTT
CDR3: CASSPPGSGSNQPQHF

D: NA
size: few
J: TRBJ2-7
V: TRBV19
DNA: TGTGCCAGTAGTATTTATCGGGGGTTCGAGCAGTACTTC
CDR3: CASSIYRGFEQYF

D: TRBD1
size: NA
J: TRBJ2-7
V: TRBV6-6
DNA: TGTGCCAGCAGCAAATCTGGACAGGGTTCCTACGAGCAGTACTTC
CDR3: CASSKSGQGSYEQYF

D: TRBD2
size: NA
J: TRBJ2-1
V: TRBV5-1
DNA: TGCGCCAGCACCAGACTAGCGTCGAGCTCCTACAATGAGCAGTTCTTC
CDR3: CASTRLASSSYNEQFF

D: NA
size: NA
J: TRBJ2-1
V: TRBV20-1
DNA: TGCAGTGCTGGTGGCCCCGGGACTGACAATGAGCAGTTCTTC
CDR3: CSAGGPGTDNEQFF

D: TRBD2
size: once
J: TRBJ2-7
V: TRBV7-9
DNA: TGTGCCAGCAGTTTGGGACTAGCGGACGAGCAGTACTTC
CDR3: CASSLGLADEQYF

D: NA
size: NA
J: TRBJ1-1
V: TRBV6-5
DNA: TGTGCCAGCAGGCGGGGGGCTGAAGCTTTCTTT
CDR3: CASRRGAEAFF

D: NA
size: NA
J: TRBJ2-3
V: TRBV29-1
DNA: TGCAGCGTTGTGGGCGTTACCACAGATACGCAGTATTTT
CDR3: CSVVGVTTDTQYF

D: NA
size: NA
J: TRBJ1-2
V: TRBV6-6
DNA: TGTGCCAGTACTCAGGGGAGTAACTATGGCTACACCTTC
CDR3: CASTQGSNYGYTF

D: TRBD2
size: NA
J: TRBJ2-3
V: TRBV5-1
DNA: TGCGCCAGCAGCCCGGCCCGCCGACTAGCGGTATTCGATACGCAGTATTTT
CDR3: CASSPARRLAVFDTQYF

D: NA
size: once
J: TRBJ2-5
V: TRBV5-1
DNA: TGCGCCAGCAGCTTCAAAAGCACAGAGACCCAGTACTTC
CDR3: CASSFKSTETQYF

D: TRBD2
size: NA
J: TRBJ2-5
V: TRBV29-1
DNA: TGCAGCACAGGACTAGCGGGATTGAAAGAGACCCAGTACTTC
CDR3: CSTGLAGLKETQYF

D: NA
size: NA
J: TRBJ2-7
V: TRBV6-5
DNA: TGTGCCAGCAGTTATGGCAATCTGCAGTACTTC
CDR3: CASSYGNLQYF

D: NA
size: NA
J: TRBJ1-1
V: TRBV6-2/TRBV6-3
DNA: TGTGCCAGCAGTTACGGGCAGGGGATCACTGAAGCTTTCTTT
CDR3: CASSYGQGITEAFF

D: TRBD1
size: NA
J: TRBJ2-3
V: TRBV29-1
DNA: TGCAGCCAGACAGGGGTAGATACGCAGTATTTT
CDR3: CSQTGVDTQYF

D: TRBD2
size: few
J: TRBJ2-5
V: TRBV6-6
DNA: TGTGCCAGCAGTCGAAGCGGGGGGCCGATTAAAGAGACCCAGTACTTC
CDR3: CASSRSGGPIKETQYF

D: TRBD2
size: NA
J: TRBJ2-1
V: TRBV7-2
DNA: TGTGCCAGCAGCCAGGGACTAGCGGGAGGTCTCAATGAGCAGTTCTTC
CDR3: CASSQGLAGGLNEQFF

D: TRBD2
size: NA
J: TRBJ2-1
V: TRBV5-6
DNA: TGTGCCAGCAGCTTGGAGGCGCGGGGGGGCTCTGAGCAGTTCTTC
CDR3: CASSLEARGGSEQFF

D: TRBD2
size: NA
J: TRBJ2-1
V: TRBV9
DNA: TGTGCCAGCAGCGTAGCTTTTTGGGGGCGGACTAGCGGGAGACCTTCCTACAATGAGCAGTTCTTC
CDR3: CASSVAFWGRTSGRPSYNEQFF

D: NA
size: NA
J: TRBJ1-5
V: TRBV28
DNA: TGTGCCAGCAGTTTATCAGGGAAGAATCAGCCCCAGCATTTT
CDR3: CASSLSGKNQPQHF

D: NA
size: NA
J: TRBJ2-7
V: TRBV19
DNA: TGTGCCAGTAGTATCCGGGTGTGGAACGAGCAGTACTTC
CDR3: CASSIRVWNEQYF

D: TRBD2
size: once
J: TRBJ2-6
V: TRBV5-6
DNA: TGTGCCAGCAGCTTTTTCCGGCTAGCGGGAACTGGGGCCAACGTCCTGACTTTC
CDR3: CASSFFRLAGTGANVLTF

D: TRBD1
size: NA
J: TRBJ2-3
V: TRBV9
DNA: TGTGCCAGCAGACCTCCGGGACAGGGGGTTGACACGCAGTATTTT
CDR3: CASRPPGQGVDTQYF

D: TRBD1
size: NA
J: TRBJ1-1
V: TRBV12-3/TRBV12-4
DNA: TGTGCCAGCAGCCTCGACAGGGATACTGAAGCTTTCTTT
CDR3: CASSLDRDTEAFF

D: NA
size: NA
J: TRBJ1-1
V: TRBV13
DNA: TGTGCCAGCAGCTTAGAAGAGTCAGGGAATGATGAAGCTTTCTTT
CDR3: CASSLEESGNDEAFF

D: NA
size: NA
J: TRBJ2-7
V: TRBV2
DNA: TGTGCCAGCAGTGGACTGCCATCCTACGAGCAGTACTTC
CDR3: CASSGLPSYEQYF

D: TRBD1
size: NA
J: TRBJ2-7
V: TRBV9
DNA: TGTGCCAGCAGCGTAGTTGGGACAGGGGGCGAGCAGTACTTC
CDR3: CASSVVGTGGEQYF

D: NA
size: few
J: TRBJ2-7
V: TRBV5-6
DNA: TGTGCCAGCAATATCCTCCCGGGGGAGCAGTACTTC
CDR3: CASNILPGEQYF

D: TRBD2
size: NA
J: TRBJ2-5
V: TRBV7-9
DNA: TGTGCCAGCAGCCCCGGGAGGTCGACGGAGACCCAGTACTTC
CDR3: CASSPGRSTETQYF

D: TRBD1
size: NA
J: TRBJ1-4
V: TRBV19
DNA: TGTGCCAGTAGCCCTCCAGGGGGATCTAATGAAAAACTGTTTTTT
CDR3: CASSPPGGSNEKLFF

D: NA
size: NA
J: TRBJ1-5
V: TRBV6-2/TRBV6-3
DNA: TGTGCCAGCAGTTACTCGGGGGGGCACGGTCAGCCCCAGCATTTT
CDR3: CASSYSGGHGQPQHF

D: TRBD1
size: NA
J: TRBJ2-1
V: TRBV28
DNA: TGTGCCAGCAGTCTAACCGGGACAGGGGCTAATGAGCAGTTCTTC
CDR3: CASSLTGTGANEQFF

D: NA
size: NA
J: TRBJ1-3
V: TRBV6-5
DNA: TGTGCCAGCATTCAGAGGGCGAACACCATATATTTT
CDR3: CASIQRANTIYF

D: NA
size: NA
J: TRBJ2-7
V: TRBV5-4
DNA: TGTGCCAGCAGCTTGAAGGGGGTGACCTACGAGCAGTACTTC
CDR3: CASSLKGVTYEQYF

D: NA
size: NA
J: TRBJ2-3
V: TRBV9
DNA: TGTGCCAGCAGCCCCCGAGGGGGGGAGGGCGTAGATACGCAGTATTTT
CDR3: CASSPRGGEGVDTQYF

D: TRBD1
size: NA
J: TRBJ1-2
V: TRBV28
DNA: TGTGCCAGCAGTCTCAGGGGGCTCTATGGCTACACCTTC
CDR3: CASSLRGLYGYTF

D: TRBD2
size: NA
J: TRBJ2-7
V: TRBV18
DNA: TGTGCCAGCTCAACCACCGGGACTAGCGGGGGTGGGGACGACTACGAGCAGTACTTC
CDR3: CASSTTGTSGGGDDYEQYF